The rows below give T cell receptor beta chains drawn from one sample of a study of T cell changes during pregnancy in multiple sclerosis. Sequenced by immunoSEQ multiplex PCR; TCRdb stores in-frame clones only, minus some. The table has 74,000 or so clones, around nine tenths seen once; the top ten hold around 0.21%. The sequencing used CD4+ T cells from peripheral blood mononuclear cells, collected before pregnancy. Receptor source: a female donor with multiple sclerosis, enrolled in a pregnancy study. CDR3s include the opening cysteine and the closing phenylalanine or tryptophan. D genes are given only for firm matches. Clone size appears in some rows only: once, few, many, or a class for an expanded clone.

D	J	V	size	CDR3	DNA
NA	TRBJ2-3	TRBV5-6	NA	CASSFTGTSTDTQYF	TGTGCCAGCAGCTTTACAGGGACCTCCACAGATACGCAGTATTTT
TRBD2	TRBJ2-1	TRBV7-2	NA	CASSILPGLAHNEQFF	TGTGCCAGCAGCATCCTACCGGGACTAGCTCACAATGAGCAGTTCTTC
NA	TRBJ2-7	TRBV18	NA	CASSPDGRGEEQYF	TGTGCCAGCTCACCGGACGGCAGGGGAGAGGAGCAGTACTTC
TRBD1	TRBJ2-7	TRBV27	few	CASRLTGTASYEQYF	TGTGCCAGCAGGCTTACCGGGACAGCTTCCTACGAGCAGTACTTC
TRBD2	TRBJ2-3	TRBV5-1	NA	CASRGGLAVSTDTQYF	TGCGCCAGCAGAGGTGGACTAGCGGTTAGCACAGATACGCAGTATTTT
NA	TRBJ1-1	TRBV5-6	NA	CASSSPRRARTEAFF	TGTGCCAGCAGCTCCCCTAGGAGGGCGCGCACTGAAGCTTTCTTT
TRBD1	TRBJ1-5	TRBV5-1	NA	CASSPGTGTQPQHF	TGCGCCAGCAGCCCCGGGACAGGGACCCAGCCCCAGCATTTT
NA	TRBJ1-3	TRBV11-3	NA	CASSLPQGPIYF	TGTGCCAGCAGCTTGCCACAGGGCCCCATATATTTT
TRBD2	TRBJ2-7	TRBV19	NA	CASSRSGTRGDEQYF	TGTGCCAGTAGTAGATCCGGGACTAGGGGCGACGAGCAGTACTTC
NA	TRBJ2-1	TRBV10-1	NA	CASSEGAAGRGNEQFF	TGCGCCAGCAGTGAGGGTGCAGCGGGCCGCGGTAATGAGCAGTTCTTC
TRBD1	TRBJ1-4	TRBV6-1	NA	CASSPQGVWNEKLFF	TGTGCCAGCAGTCCTCAGGGGGTGTGGAATGAAAAACTGTTTTTT
TRBD1	TRBJ2-7	TRBV6-1	NA	CASSETGGYSYEQYF	TGTGCCAGCAGTGAAACAGGGGGCTATTCGTACGAGCAGTACTTC
NA	TRBJ1-1	TRBV4-2	NA	CASSQDMGGQNTEAFF	TGTGCCAGCAGCCAAGATATGGGGGGGCAGAACACTGAAGCTTTCTTT
NA	TRBJ1-2	TRBV7-3	NA	CASSLQGGGYGYTF	TGTGCCAGCAGCTTGCAGGGAGGGGGGTATGGCTACACCTTC
NA	TRBJ1-4	TRBV2	NA	CASNRGAGEKLFF	TGTGCCAGCAACCGGGGGGCGGGAGAAAAACTGTTTTTT
NA	TRBJ2-2	TRBV7-2	NA	CASRRRGSTGELFF	TGTGCCAGCAGACGTCGGGGGTCGACCGGGGAGCTGTTTTTT
NA	TRBJ2-1	TRBV10-1	NA	CASSSFSGFHYNEQFF	TGCGCCAGCAGTTCCTTCAGCGGGTTCCACTACAATGAGCAGTTCTTC
NA	TRBJ2-1	TRBV11-2	NA	CASSSTLSSYNEQFF	TGTGCCAGCAGCTCCACCCTTAGCTCCTACAATGAGCAGTTCTTC
NA	TRBJ2-3	TRBV6-5	NA	CASSRGDTQYF	TGTGCCAGCAGTCGGGGGGATACGCAGTATTTT
TRBD1	TRBJ2-1	TRBV11-3	NA	CASSRRQGARNEQFF	TGTGCCAGCAGCAGAAGACAGGGGGCTCGCAATGAGCAGTTCTTC
TRBD1	TRBJ1-2	TRBV10-3	NA	CATLDRGRDYGYTF	TGTGCCACCCTCGACAGGGGGCGCGACTATGGCTACACCTTC
TRBD1	TRBJ2-1	TRBV25-1	NA	CASSVWTGGWSNEQFF	TGTGCCAGCAGTGTCTGGACAGGGGGCTGGAGCAATGAGCAGTTCTTC
NA	TRBJ1-1	TRBV28	NA	CASSRTAASNTEAFF	TGTGCCAGCAGCAGGACAGCTGCTTCGAACACTGAAGCTTTCTTT
NA	TRBJ2-2	TRBV30	NA	CAWIQGGNTGELFF	TGTGCCTGGATTCAGGGGGGGAACACCGGGGAGCTGTTTTTT
NA	TRBJ1-1	TRBV7-6	few	CASSLGQNTEAFF	TGTGCCAGCAGCTTGGGACAGAACACTGAAGCTTTCTTT
NA	TRBJ2-7	TRBV7-8	once	CASSFAGPIRNYEQYF	TGTGCCAGCAGCTTTGCGGGGCCGATTAGAAACTACGAGCAGTACTTC
TRBD2	TRBJ2-1	TRBV7-2	NA	CASSTRLARHNEQFF	TGTGCCAGCAGCACGCGACTAGCGCGGCACAATGAGCAGTTCTTC
TRBD1	TRBJ1-5	TRBV6-5	NA	CASSSRGNGNQPQHF	TGTGCCAGCAGTTCCAGGGGGAATGGCAATCAGCCCCAGCATTTT
TRBD1	TRBJ1-1	TRBV18	once	CASSRQGAGTEAFF	TGTGCCAGCTCACGACAGGGGGCTGGCACTGAAGCTTTCTTT
TRBD1	TRBJ1-1	TRBV16	NA	CASSIRTGATNTEAFF	TGTGCCAGCAGCATCCGGACAGGGGCAACTAACACTGAAGCTTTCTTT
NA	TRBJ2-7	TRBV6-6	few	CASSYSEGNYEQYF	TGTGCCAGCAGTTACTCTGAGGGTAACTACGAGCAGTACTTC
TRBD1	TRBJ1-1	TRBV6-5	NA	CASKRQGGNTEAFF	TGTGCCAGCAAAAGACAGGGGGGCAACACTGAAGCTTTCTTT
TRBD1	TRBJ1-1	TRBV4-1	once	CASSQHGQGVEDTEAFF	TGCGCCAGCAGCCAGCACGGACAGGGGGTTGAGGACACTGAAGCTTTCTTT
TRBD2	TRBJ2-7	TRBV28	NA	CASSPQREGGVQYF	TGTGCCAGCAGTCCTCAGCGGGAGGGTGGTGTGCAGTACTTC
TRBD2	TRBJ2-3	TRBV18	NA	CASSSTSVGTDTQYF	TGTGCCAGCTCAAGTACTAGCGTCGGCACAGATACGCAGTATTTT
NA	TRBJ2-4	TRBV5-4	NA	CASSQRREGSNIQYF	TGTGCCAGCAGCCAAAGGCGGGAAGGGTCGAACATTCAGTACTTC
TRBD1	TRBJ2-7	TRBV25-1	NA	CASTRGGHEQYF	TGTGCCAGCACCCGAGGGGGCCACGAGCAGTACTTC